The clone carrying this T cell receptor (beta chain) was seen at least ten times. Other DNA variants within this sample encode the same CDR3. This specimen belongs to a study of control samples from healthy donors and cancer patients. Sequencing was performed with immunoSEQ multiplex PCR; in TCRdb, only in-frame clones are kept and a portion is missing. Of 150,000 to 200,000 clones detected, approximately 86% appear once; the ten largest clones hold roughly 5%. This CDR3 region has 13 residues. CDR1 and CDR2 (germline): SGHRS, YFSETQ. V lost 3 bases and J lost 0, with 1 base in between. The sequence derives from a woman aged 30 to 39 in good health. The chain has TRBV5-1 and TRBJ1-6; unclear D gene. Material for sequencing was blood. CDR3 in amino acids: CASSSSYNSPLHF. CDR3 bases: TGCGCCAGCAGCTCCTCCTATAATTCACCCCTCCACTTT.